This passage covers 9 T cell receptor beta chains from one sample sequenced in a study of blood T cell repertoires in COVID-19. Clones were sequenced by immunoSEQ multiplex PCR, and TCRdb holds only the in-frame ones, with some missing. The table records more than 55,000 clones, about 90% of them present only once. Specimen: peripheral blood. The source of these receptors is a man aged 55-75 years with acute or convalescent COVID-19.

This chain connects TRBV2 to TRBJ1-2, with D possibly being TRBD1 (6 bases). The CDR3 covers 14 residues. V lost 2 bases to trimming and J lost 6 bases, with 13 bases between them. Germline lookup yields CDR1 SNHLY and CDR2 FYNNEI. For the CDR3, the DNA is TGTGCCAGCAGTGAACGTGCAGGGGCGGATGGCTACACCTTC. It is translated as CASSERAGADGYTF.

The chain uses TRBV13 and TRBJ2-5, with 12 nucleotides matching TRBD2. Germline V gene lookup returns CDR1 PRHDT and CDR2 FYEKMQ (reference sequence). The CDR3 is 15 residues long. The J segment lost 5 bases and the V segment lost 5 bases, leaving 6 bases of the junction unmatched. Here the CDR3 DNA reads TGTGCCAGCAGCGAACGACTAGCGGGAGTGGAGACCCAGTACTTC. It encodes CASSERLAGVETQYF.

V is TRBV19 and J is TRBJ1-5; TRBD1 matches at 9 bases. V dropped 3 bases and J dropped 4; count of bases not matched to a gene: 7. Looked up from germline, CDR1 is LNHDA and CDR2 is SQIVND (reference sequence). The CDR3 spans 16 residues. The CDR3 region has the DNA TGTGCCAGTAGTATGGGGGGACAGGGCAGGAATCAGCCCCAGCATTTT. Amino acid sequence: CASSMGGQGRNQPQHF.

The CDR3 bases are TGTGGAACTGCGGCCTACAATGAGCAGTTCTTC. It translates to CGTAAYNEQFF. The V call is TRBV28, the J call TRBJ2-1; no definite D call. This CDR3 region has 11 residues. The germline CDR1 and CDR2 sequences are MDHEN and SYDVKM.

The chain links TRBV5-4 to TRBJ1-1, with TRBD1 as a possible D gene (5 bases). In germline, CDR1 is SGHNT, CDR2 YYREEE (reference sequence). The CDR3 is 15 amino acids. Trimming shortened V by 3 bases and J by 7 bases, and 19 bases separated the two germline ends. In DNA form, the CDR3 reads TGTGCCAGCAGCTATGTGGACATCCCGTCTGGTGAAGCTTTCTTT. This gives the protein CASSYVDIPSGEAFF. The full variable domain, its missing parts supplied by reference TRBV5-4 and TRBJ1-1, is ETGVTQSPTHLIKTRGQQVTLRCSSQSGHNTVSWYQQALGQGPQFIFQYYREEENGRGNFPPRFSGLQFPNYSSELNVNALELDDSALYLCASSYVDIPSGEAFFGQGTRLTVV.

The CDR3: CASSPRPAGGPYNEQFF. In DNA, the CDR3 is TGTGCCAGCAGCCCTAGGCCCGCGGGGGGCCCCTACAATGAGCAGTTCTTC. This chain uses TRBV6-2 or TRBV6-3 with TRBJ2-1, with TRBD2 matching over 8 bases. The germline CDR1 and CDR2 sequences are MNHEY and SVGEGT. After removal of 6 bases from V and 2 bases from J, the junction contained 12 bases not matched to a gene. CDR3 length equals 17 residues.

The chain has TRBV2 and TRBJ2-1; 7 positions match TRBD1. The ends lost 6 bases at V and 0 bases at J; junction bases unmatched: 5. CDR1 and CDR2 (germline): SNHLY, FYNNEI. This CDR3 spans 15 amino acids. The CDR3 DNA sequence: TGTGCCAGCAGAGGGGGACAGCGCTCCTACAATGAGCAGTTCTTC. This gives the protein CASRGGQRSYNEQFF.

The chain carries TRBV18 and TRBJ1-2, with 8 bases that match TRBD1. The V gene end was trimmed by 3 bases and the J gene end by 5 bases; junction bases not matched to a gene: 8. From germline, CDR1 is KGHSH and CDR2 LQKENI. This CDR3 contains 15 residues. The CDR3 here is CASSPNRDRGYGYTF. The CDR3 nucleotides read TGTGCCAGCTCACCCAACAGAGACAGGGGTTATGGCTACACCTTC.

The CDR3 protein is CASSLGGPVEQYF. CDR3 nucleotides: TGCGCCAGCAGCTTGGGGGGGCCGGTCGAGCAGTACTTC. The rearrangement links TRBV5-1 to TRBJ2-7; perhaps TRBD1 as D (6 bases). V lost 0 bases to trimming and J lost 6 bases, with 10 bases between them. Germline V gives CDR1 SGHRS, CDR2 YFSETQ. This CDR3 has 13 residues.